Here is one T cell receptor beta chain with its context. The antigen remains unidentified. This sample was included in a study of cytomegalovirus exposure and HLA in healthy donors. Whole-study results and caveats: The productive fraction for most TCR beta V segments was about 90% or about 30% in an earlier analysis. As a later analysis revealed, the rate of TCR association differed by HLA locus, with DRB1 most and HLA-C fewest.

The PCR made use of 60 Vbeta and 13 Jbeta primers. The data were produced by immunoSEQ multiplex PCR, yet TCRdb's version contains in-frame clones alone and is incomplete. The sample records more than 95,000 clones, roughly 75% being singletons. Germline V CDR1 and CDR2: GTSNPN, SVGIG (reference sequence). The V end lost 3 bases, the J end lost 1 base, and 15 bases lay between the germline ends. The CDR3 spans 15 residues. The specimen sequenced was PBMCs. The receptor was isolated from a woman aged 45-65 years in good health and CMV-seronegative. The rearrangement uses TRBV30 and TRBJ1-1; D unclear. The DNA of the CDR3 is TGTGCCTGGAGCGAGGGCGTCGGCCGGAACACTGAAGCTTTCTTT. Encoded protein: CAWSEGVGRNTEAFF.